The 20 T cell receptor beta chains listed next were all sequenced from one sample in a study of T cells in Graves' hyperthyroidism and ophthalmopathy. Researchers took RNA transcripts and amplified the TCR beta CDR3 regions from them. The HTBI primer set drove a first-round RT-PCR of the TCR CDR3. TCRdb re-derived calls from the multiplex PCR reads in MiXCR, one entry per CDR3 protein. The repertoire holds about 610,000 distinct CDR3 sequences, around 15% seen once, with roughly 3.4% in the top ten. The sample consisted of blood. These receptor sequences come from a woman between 40 and 55 years old with Graves' ophthalmopathy.

There are a few counts of this clonotype. This chain connects TRBV7-6 to TRBJ1-4; 8 bases align to TRBD1. Germline CDR1 is SGHVS and CDR2 is FNYEAQ. This CDR3 region has 14 residues. J was trimmed by 8 bases and V by 4 bases; bases with no gene match: 6. CDR3 protein: CASSYGQGSEKLFF. Written as DNA, the CDR3 is TGTGCCAGCAGCTACGGACAGGGCTCCGAAAAACTGTTTTTT.

The CDR3 sequence is CSVIEGLAYTF. The DNA for the CDR3 is TGCAGCGTCATTGAAGGGCTCGCCTACACCTTC. This rearrangement joins TRBV29-1 to TRBJ1-2; no definite D call. CDR3 length: 11 residues. Trimming left V 6 bases short and J 10 bases short, with 15 bases between. CDR1 and CDR2 (germline): SQVTM, ANQGSEA.

V usage is TRBV12-3 or TRBV12-4 and J usage is TRBJ1-2; D ambiguous. The CDR3 sequence is 12 residues long. Deletions cut 2 bases from V and 7 bases from J, with 8 bases between. CDR3 coding DNA: TGTGCCAGCAGTTTACTCGGGGTTGGCTACACCTTC. Its protein product is CASSLLGVGYTF.

Only a few counts were recorded for this clonotype. The chain has TRBV6-1 and TRBJ2-5; TRBD2 matches at 9 bases. This CDR3 is 15 amino acids long. V lost 7 bases, J lost 5 bases, and 11 bases stayed unmatched. Per the germline V gene, CDR1 is MNHNS and CDR2 is SASEGT. Here the CDR3 DNA reads TGTGCCAGCACCGAGGGCGGGGGGGTCGGGGAGACCCAGTACTTC. It codes for CASTEGGGVGETQYF.

This clonotype was found a few times. The chain employs TRBV28 and TRBJ2-7; no clear D. CDR1 is MDHEN and CDR2 is SYDVKM in the germline V gene. Trimming removed 3 bases at V and 3 bases at J, with 9 bases between. This CDR3 comprises 13 residues. CDR3 in amino acids: CASSLKGSYEQYF. DNA for the CDR3: TGTGCCAGCAGTTTGAAGGGTAGCTACGAGCAGTACTTC.

This clonotype appeared many times. The chain recombines TRBV2 with TRBJ2-3, with a possible D match to TRBD1 (5 bases). The CDR3 runs to 16 residues. Trimming took off 10 bases at V and 4 bases at J, with 24 bases between the two ends. Looked up from germline, CDR1 is SNHLY and CDR2 is FYNNEI. The CDR3 DNA follows: TGTGCCATCCGTCGCCAGGGAAAGGGTCGCGCAGATACGCAGTATTTT. Amino acids: CAIRRQGKGRADTQYF.

This clonotype was detected many times. The chain is built from TRBV29-1 and TRBJ2-7, with 8 bases aligning to TRBD2. The CDR3 covers 14 residues. Trimming removed 4 bases from V and 0 bases from J; junction bases left unmatched: 5. Germline V lookup: CDR1 SQVTM, CDR2 ANQGSEA. The CDR3 DNA sequence: TGCAGCGTTGGAATAGCGGGAAGCTCCTACGAGCAGTACTTC. As protein: CSVGIAGSSYEQYF.

CDR3 in amino acids: CASSLAVSGTNEKLFF. The CDR3 coding sequence is TGTGCCAGCAGCTTGGCCGTATCCGGGACTAATGAAAAACTGTTTTTT. This chain links TRBV5-5 with TRBJ1-4, with D unresolved. CDR3 size: 16 residues. The germline CDR1 and CDR2 sequences are SGHKS and YYEKEE (reference sequence). Trimming removed 0 bases from V and 2 bases from J, with 11 bases in between.

This chain links TRBV13 with TRBJ1-4; 7 bases are a match to TRBD1. This CDR3 is built from 15 residues. V lost 3 bases and J lost 4; bases outside the gene matches: 5. Germline V gene sequence: CDR1 PRHDT, CDR2 FYEKMQ (reference sequence). The CDR3 reads CASSLRDRLNEKLFF. The CDR3 nucleotides are TGTGCCAGCAGCTTGAGGGACAGACTTAATGAAAAACTGTTTTTT.

Turning to this clonotype: It may be a read error: a sequence one base away is much more abundant. The J gene is TRBJ2-1, the V gene TRBV11-2; D is undetermined. TRBJ2-7 matches the DNA end more closely, so the J call is doubtful. This CDR3 comprises 15 residues. The V gene's germline CDR1 is SGHAT and CDR2 FQNNGV. The CDR3 nucleotides read TGTGCCAGCAGCTTAGAGGCAGGCCCCCACAATGAGCAGTACTTC. Translated, it gives CASSLEAGPHNEQYF.

The sample holds many counts of this clonotype. The rearrangement links TRBV10-2 to TRBJ1-2; D ambiguous. This CDR3 has 13 residues. From germline, CDR1 is WSHSY and CDR2 SAAADI. V lost 3 bases to trimming and J lost 2 bases, with 7 bases between them. As DNA, the CDR3 is TGCGCCAGCAGTGACGGGCAGAACTATGGCTACACCTTC. Its protein is CASSDGQNYGYTF.

The chain links TRBV20-1 to TRBJ2-5, with D possibly matching TRBD2 (6 bases). The CDR3 consists of 14 residues. The germline V gene has CDR1 DFQATT and CDR2 SNEGSKA (reference sequence). Deletions cut 3 bases from V and 4 bases from J, with 15 bases between. This chain's CDR3 is CSARLLEGVETQYF. The CDR3 nucleotides are TGCAGTGCTAGGTTACTGGAGGGAGTAGAGACCCAGTACTTC.

J is TRBJ1-5 and V is TRBV2; 9 nucleotides match TRBD1. Germline-derived CDR1 and CDR2 are SNHLY and FYNNEI. Germline trimming cut 3 bases from V and 0 bases from J; bases unmatched to any gene: 6. The CDR3 contains 17 residues. The CDR3 DNA sequence: TGTGCCAGCAGTGAGGACAGGGGAGGGTTTAGCAATCAGCCCCAGCATTTT. The encoded protein is CASSEDRGGFSNQPQHF.

This chain connects TRBV7-9 to TRBJ2-3; 9 bases align to TRBD1. J was trimmed by 2 bases and V by 6 bases; bases with no gene match: 9. This CDR3 spans 16 amino acids. In germline, CDR1 is SEHNR, CDR2 FQNEAQ (reference sequence). The CDR3 sequence: CASRNAQGAPTDTQYF. CDR3 in DNA: TGTGCCAGCAGGAACGCACAGGGGGCGCCCACAGATACGCAGTATTTT.

This chain uses TRBV15 with TRBJ2-2, with D tentatively TRBD2 (6 bases). This CDR3 has 13 residues. CDR1 is LNHNV, CDR2 YYDKDF, per germline (reference sequence). Between the trimmed V and J ends, which lost 9 bases and 1 base, there was a span of 9 bases. CDR3 nucleotides: TGTGCCACAAAAGCGGGGAACACCGGGGAGCTGTTTTTT. Protein sequence: CATKAGNTGELFF.

The chain employs TRBV10-1 and TRBJ2-5, with D tentatively TRBD1 (5 bases). V was pared by 7 bases and J by 4 bases, with 19 bases between. Germline V gene sequence: CDR1 WNHNN, CDR2 SYGVQD (reference sequence). The CDR3 has 15 amino acids. CDR3 sequence reads: CASTNLSGRRETQYF. The CDR3 bases are TGCGCCAGCACCAACCTTTCAGGGCGGCGAGAGACCCAGTACTTC.

This clonotype was seen more than once but under ten times. The junction differs from germline at one of its ends, possibly a read error. The V and J genes are TRBV6-1 and TRBJ1-1, with 7 bases identical to TRBD1. Per the germline V gene, CDR1 is MNHNS and CDR2 is SASEGT. This CDR3 is built from 15 residues. This CDR3 reads CASSITGAVNTEAFF. CDR3 bases: TGTGCCAGCAGTATCACAGGGGCGGTGAATACTGAAGCTTTCTTT.

The chain links TRBV29-1 to TRBJ2-3, with D maybe TRBD2 (5 bases). This CDR3 is 16 amino acids long. V shed 4 bases and J shed 2 bases, with 19 bases lying between them. Germline CDR1 reads SQVTM; CDR2 reads ANQGSEA. In DNA, the CDR3 is TGCAGCGTTGTGGGAGCTACGACTCGATCCACAGATACGCAGTATTTT. Protein sequence: CSVVGATTRSTDTQYF.

The rearrangement joins TRBV6-1 to TRBJ1-3; D remains unclear. Looked up from germline, CDR1 is MNHNS and CDR2 is SASEGT. This CDR3 spans 12 amino acids. V lost 8 bases, J lost 0 bases, and 5 bases lay in between. This chain's CDR3 is CASLSSGNTIYF. The CDR3 DNA is TGTGCCAGCTTAAGCTCTGGAAACACCATATATTTT.

The chain employs TRBV14 and TRBJ2-2; 13 bases are a match to TRBD2. Germline lookup yields CDR1 SGHDN and CDR2 FVKESK. The V gene end was trimmed by 4 bases and the J gene end by 4 bases; junction bases not matched to a gene: 6. The CDR3 covers 17 residues. The CDR3 nucleotides are TGTGCCAGCAGCCGGGGACTAGCGGGATGTGGCACCGGGGAGCTGTTTTTT. Translating it yields CASSRGLAGCGTGELFF.